This T cell receptor beta chain was identified in a study of shared clonotypes between healthy human individuals. Overall study: Donors had three CD4 naive, three CD4 memory, two CD8 naive and one CD8 memory plate apiece.

The protocol was immunoSEQ multiplex PCR, while the TCRdb copy is restricted to in-frame clones and leaves out a portion. The sample consists of about 770,000 clones, roughly 72% of them appearing once. This CDR3 is 12 amino acids long. The V and J ends lost 3 bases and 4 bases respectively, with 4 bases between them. CDR1 and CDR2 (germline): SEHNR, FQNEAQ (reference sequence). Splitting the CD4+ cells yielded a CD45RA+ naive subset and a CD45RA-negative memory subset. The sequenced sample was memory CD4+ T cells sorted from blood. As for subset: CD45RA-negative fraction. The source is a woman aged 25 to 39 in good health. The J gene is TRBJ1-3, the V gene TRBV7-9; D is ambiguous. The CDR3 reads CASSFTGNTIYF. CDR3 DNA sequence: TGTGCCAGCAGCTTTACCGGAAACACCATATATTTT. The whole variable domain, filled in from reference TRBV7-9 and TRBJ1-3, reads DTGVSQNPRHKITKRGQNVTFRCDPISEHNRLYWYRQTLGQGPEFLTYFQNEAQLEKSRLLSDRFSAERPKGSFSTLEIQRTEQGDSAMYLCASSFTGNTIYFGEGSWLTVV.